The clone carrying this T cell receptor (beta chain) has more than one count but fewer than ten. No antigen is known for it. The data were produced by immunoSEQ multiplex PCR, yet TCRdb's version contains in-frame clones alone and is incomplete. The sample holds roughly 58,000 clones, more than 65% seen once. Autoimmune disease history or systemic immunosuppression disqualified patients. The data were taken from a study of OX40 agonist ivuxolimab in advanced cancers. On the study more broadly: People in dose escalation had one of these cancers: hepatocellular carcinoma, melanoma, renal cell or head and neck cancer. General study findings and limits: At 0.1-3.0 mg/kg, partial responders had clonal expansion among the lowest observed.

Germline loops: CDR1 ENHRY, CDR2 SYGVKD. The CDR3 length is 14 residues. V was clipped by 4 bases and J by 2 bases, with 9 bases between them. The clonotype comes from an adult with an advanced solid tumor such as melanoma, head and neck, liver or kidney cancer. The chain joins TRBV10-3 to TRBJ1-5; maybe TRBD1 (6 bases). The source was CD4+ or CD8+ T cells sorted from blood, collected in a trial of the OX40 agonist ivuxolimab. The CDR3, as DNA: TGTGCCATCAGTGCGGAGGGGGGCAATCAGCCCCAGCATTTT. It codes for CAISAEGGNQPQHF.